This entry concerns a single TCR beta chain. Its target is not known. Each cell subset's genomic DNA was divided evenly among several immunoSEQ plates. The protocol was immunoSEQ multiplex PCR, while the TCRdb copy is restricted to in-frame clones and leaves out a portion. Counted here are around 430,000 clones, about 76% occurring once; the ten biggest clones make up approximately 13%. This CDR3 contains 14 residues. Germline assignment: CDR1 MNHNS and CDR2 SASEGT. V dropped 2 bases and J dropped 12 bases, with 17 bases sitting between them. These data originate in a study of shared clonotypes between healthy human individuals. Notes on the study in general: Only blood was sampled; tissue repertoires likely differ.

For genomic DNA, unsorted samples relied on about 90 million PBMCs. The sequencing sample was made of PBMCs. The clonotype was recovered from a woman between 35 and 50 years old in good health. Some clones in this sample may be carry-over from other donors' samples. The gene calls are TRBV6-1 and TRBJ1-5; perhaps TRBD1 as D (5 bases). CDR3 protein: CASSERGLGAFQHF. The CDR3 DNA follows: TGTGCCAGCAGTGAAAGAGGTTTAGGGGCCTTCCAGCATTTT.